This entry describes one T cell receptor beta chain. What it binds is unknown. This record comes from a study of T cell responses to AZD1222 COVID-19 vaccine. Here immunoSEQ multiplex PCR was the method, and the copy in TCRdb shows in-frame clones only, minus some. The data hold roughly 120,000 clones, with roughly 91% observed a single time. The CDR3 sequence is 20 residues long. Notes on the study in general: Two AZD1222 administrations were followed by greater Spike-specific TCR breadth and depth. Donor demographics were predominantly white British with a female majority; clonal diversity may be underestimated.

J is TRBJ2-1 and V is TRBV21-1; TRBD2 is the table's D call, not checked against the DNA. TRBV21-1 is given as a pseudogene. The source of this sequence is an adult who received the AZD1222 COVID-19 vaccine. The sample consisted of peripheral blood, taken 28 days after the second AZD1222 dose. The CDR3 DNA sequence: TGTGCCAGCAGCAAAGTTTTTAGTCCTAGCGGCCCCCCCCTTTACAATGAGCAGTTCTTC. It translates to CASSKVFSPSGPPLYNEQFF.